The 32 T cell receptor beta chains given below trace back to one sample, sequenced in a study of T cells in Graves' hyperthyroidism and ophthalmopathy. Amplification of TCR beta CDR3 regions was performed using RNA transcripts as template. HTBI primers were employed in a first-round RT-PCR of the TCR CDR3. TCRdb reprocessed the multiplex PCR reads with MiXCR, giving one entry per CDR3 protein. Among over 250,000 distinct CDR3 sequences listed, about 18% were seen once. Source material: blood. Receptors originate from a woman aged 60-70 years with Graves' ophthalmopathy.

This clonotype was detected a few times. The CDR3 reads CASSSDREYEKLFF. In DNA form, the CDR3 reads TGTGCCAGCAGTTCGGACAGGGAGTATGAAAAACTGTTTTTT. The chain couples TRBV27 to TRBJ1-4; 8 bases align to TRBD1. The CDR3 is 14 amino acids. Per germline, CDR1 MNHEY and CDR2 SMNVEV (reference sequence). The V segment lost 4 bases and the J segment 6 bases; nucleotides outside the gene matches: 4.

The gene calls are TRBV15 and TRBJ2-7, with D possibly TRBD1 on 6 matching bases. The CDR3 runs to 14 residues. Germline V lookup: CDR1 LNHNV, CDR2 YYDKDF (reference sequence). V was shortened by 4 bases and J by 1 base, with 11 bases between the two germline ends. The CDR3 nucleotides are TGTGCCACCAGCAACAGGGTGGCATCCTACGAGCAGTACTTC. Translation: CATSNRVASYEQYF.

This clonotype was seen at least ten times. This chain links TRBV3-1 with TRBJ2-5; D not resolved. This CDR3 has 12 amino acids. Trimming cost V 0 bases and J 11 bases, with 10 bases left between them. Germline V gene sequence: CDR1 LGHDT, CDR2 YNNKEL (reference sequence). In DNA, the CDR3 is TGTGCCAGCAGCCAAGATCGAGTGGGACAGTACTTC. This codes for CASSQDRVGQYF.

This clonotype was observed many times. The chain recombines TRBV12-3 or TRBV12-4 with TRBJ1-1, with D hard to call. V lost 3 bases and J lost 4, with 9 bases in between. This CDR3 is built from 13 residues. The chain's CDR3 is CASSFGDFTEAFF. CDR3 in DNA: TGTGCCAGCAGTTTTGGGGATTTCACTGAAGCTTTCTTT.

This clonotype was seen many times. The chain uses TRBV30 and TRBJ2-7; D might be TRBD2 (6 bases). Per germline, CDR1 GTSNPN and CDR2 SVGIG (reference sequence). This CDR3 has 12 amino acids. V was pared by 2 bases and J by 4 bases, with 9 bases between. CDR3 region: CAWSRDLYEQYF. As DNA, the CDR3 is TGTGCCTGGAGTAGGGACTTATACGAGCAGTACTTC.

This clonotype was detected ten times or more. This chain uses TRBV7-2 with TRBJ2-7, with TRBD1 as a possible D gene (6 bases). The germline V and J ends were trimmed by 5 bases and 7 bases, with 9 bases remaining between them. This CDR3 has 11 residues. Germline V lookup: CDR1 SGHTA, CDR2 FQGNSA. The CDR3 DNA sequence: TGTGCCAGCAGCCGGACAGAGGAGCAGTACTTC. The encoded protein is CASSRTEEQYF. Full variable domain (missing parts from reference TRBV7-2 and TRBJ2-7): GAGVSQSPSNKVTEKGKDVELRCDPISGHTALYWYRQSLGQGLEFLIYFQGNSAPDKSGLPSDRFSAERTGGSVSTLTIQRTQQEDSAVYLCASSRTEEQYFGPGTRLTVT.

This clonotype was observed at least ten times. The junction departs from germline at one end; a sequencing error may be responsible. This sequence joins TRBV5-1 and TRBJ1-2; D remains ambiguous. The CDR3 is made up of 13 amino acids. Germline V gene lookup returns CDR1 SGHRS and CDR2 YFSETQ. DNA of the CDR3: TGTGCCAGCAGCCGTGACGGATCCTATGGCTACACCTTC. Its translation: CASSRDGSYGYTF.

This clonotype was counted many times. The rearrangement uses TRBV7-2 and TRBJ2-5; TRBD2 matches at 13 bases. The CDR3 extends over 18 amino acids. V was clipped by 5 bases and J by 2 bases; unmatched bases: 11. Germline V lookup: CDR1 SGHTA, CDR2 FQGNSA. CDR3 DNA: TGTGCCAGCAGCCCTCCCCCCGGGACTAGCGGGATACAAGAGACCCAGTACTTC. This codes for CASSPPPGTSGIQETQYF.

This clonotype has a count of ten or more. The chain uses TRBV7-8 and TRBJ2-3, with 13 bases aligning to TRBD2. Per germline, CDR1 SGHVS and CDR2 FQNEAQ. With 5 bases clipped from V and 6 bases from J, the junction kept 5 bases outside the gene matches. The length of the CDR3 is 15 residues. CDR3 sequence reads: CASSGLAGAGDTQYF. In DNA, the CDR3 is TGTGCCAGCAGCGGACTAGCGGGGGCCGGGGATACGCAGTATTTT.

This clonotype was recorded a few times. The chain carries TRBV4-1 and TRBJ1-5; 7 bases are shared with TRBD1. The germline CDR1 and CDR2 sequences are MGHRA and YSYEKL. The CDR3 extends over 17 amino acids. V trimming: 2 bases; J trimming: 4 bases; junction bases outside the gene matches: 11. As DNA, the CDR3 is TGCGCCAGCAGCCAATTCGCCACAGGGACAGCAAATCAGCCCCAGCATTTT. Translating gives CASSQFATGTANQPQHF.

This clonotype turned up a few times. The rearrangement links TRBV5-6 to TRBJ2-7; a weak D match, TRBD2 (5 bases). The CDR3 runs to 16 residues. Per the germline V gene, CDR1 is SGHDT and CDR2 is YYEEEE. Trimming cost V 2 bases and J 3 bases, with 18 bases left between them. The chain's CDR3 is CASSFFSGNPDYEQYF. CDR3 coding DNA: TGTGCCAGCAGCTTTTTCTCCGGGAACCCGGACTACGAGCAGTACTTC.

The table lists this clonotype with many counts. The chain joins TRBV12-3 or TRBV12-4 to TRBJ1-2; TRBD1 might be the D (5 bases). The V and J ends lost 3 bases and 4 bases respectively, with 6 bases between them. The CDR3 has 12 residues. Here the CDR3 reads CASSFQGYGYTF. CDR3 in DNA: TGTGCCAGCAGTTTCCAGGGCTATGGCTACACCTTC.

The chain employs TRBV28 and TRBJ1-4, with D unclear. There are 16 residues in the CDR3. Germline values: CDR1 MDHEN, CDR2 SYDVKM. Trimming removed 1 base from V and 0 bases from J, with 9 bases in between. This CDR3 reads CASSLSGSATNEKLFF. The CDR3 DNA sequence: TGTGCCAGCAGTTTATCCGGAAGTGCAACTAATGAAAAACTGTTTTTT.

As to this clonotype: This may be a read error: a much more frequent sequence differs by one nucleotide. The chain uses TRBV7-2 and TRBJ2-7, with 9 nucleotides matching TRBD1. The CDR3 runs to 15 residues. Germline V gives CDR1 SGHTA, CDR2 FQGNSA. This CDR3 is CPSSLPWDRDYEQYF. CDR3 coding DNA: TGTCCCAGCAGCTTACCGTGGGACAGGGACTACGAGCAGTACTTC.

The CDR3 spells CASTGGGVLSGANVLTF. The DNA of the CDR3 is TGTGCCAGCACGGGTGGGGGGGTACTATCTGGGGCCAACGTCCTGACTTTC. The J gene is TRBJ2-6, the V gene TRBV28; 7 bases map to TRBD2. This CDR3 region has 17 residues. The V and J ends lost 7 bases and 1 base, in that order; junction bases with no gene match: 10. Germline V gene lookup returns CDR1 MDHEN and CDR2 SYDVKM.

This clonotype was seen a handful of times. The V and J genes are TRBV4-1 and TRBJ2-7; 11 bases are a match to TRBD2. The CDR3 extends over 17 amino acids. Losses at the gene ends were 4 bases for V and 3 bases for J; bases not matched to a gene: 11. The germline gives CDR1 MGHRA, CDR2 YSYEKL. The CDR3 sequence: CASSPVLSGTSGYEQYF. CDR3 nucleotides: TGCGCCAGCAGCCCAGTCCTCTCCGGGACTAGCGGCTACGAGCAGTACTTC.

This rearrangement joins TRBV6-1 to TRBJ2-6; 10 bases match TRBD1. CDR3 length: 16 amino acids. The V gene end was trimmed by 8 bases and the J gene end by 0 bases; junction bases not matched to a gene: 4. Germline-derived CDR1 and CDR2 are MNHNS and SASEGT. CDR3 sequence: CASAGQGHSGANVLTF. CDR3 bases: TGTGCCAGCGCGGGACAGGGGCACTCTGGGGCCAACGTCCTGACTTTC.

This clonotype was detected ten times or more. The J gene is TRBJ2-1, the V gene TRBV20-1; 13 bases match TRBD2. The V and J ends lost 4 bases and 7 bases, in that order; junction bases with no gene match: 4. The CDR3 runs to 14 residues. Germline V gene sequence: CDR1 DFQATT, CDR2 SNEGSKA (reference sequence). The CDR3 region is CSATTSGRLNEQFF. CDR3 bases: TGCAGTGCTACGACTAGCGGGAGGTTGAATGAGCAGTTCTTC.

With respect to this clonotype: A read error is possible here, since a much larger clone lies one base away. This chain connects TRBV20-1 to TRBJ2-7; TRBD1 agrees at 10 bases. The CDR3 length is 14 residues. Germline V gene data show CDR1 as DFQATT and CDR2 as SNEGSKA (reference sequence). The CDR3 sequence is CSAVNRGQGYGQYF. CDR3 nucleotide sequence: TGCAGTGCCGTAAACCGGGGACAGGGGTACGGGCAGTACTTC.

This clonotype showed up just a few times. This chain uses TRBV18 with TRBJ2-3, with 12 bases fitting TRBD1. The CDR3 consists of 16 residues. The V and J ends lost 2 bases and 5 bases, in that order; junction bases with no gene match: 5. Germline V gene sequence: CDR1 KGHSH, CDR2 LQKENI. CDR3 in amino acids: CASSPGTGGAGDTQYF. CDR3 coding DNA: TGTGCCAGCTCACCAGGGACAGGGGGCGCGGGAGATACGCAGTATTTT.

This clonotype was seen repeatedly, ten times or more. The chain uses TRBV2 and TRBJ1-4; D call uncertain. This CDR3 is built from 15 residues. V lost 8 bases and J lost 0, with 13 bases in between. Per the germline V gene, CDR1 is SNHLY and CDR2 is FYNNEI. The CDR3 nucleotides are TGTGCCAGCGTGAAAGCGGGTGCAACTAATGAAAAACTGTTTTTT. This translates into CASVKAGATNEKLFF.

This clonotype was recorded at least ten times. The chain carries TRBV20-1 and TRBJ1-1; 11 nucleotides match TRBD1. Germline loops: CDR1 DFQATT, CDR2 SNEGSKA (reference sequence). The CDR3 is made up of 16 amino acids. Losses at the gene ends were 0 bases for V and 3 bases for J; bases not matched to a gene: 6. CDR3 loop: CSARERTGGSYTEAFF. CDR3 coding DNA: TGCAGTGCTAGAGAACGGACAGGGGGCTCCTACACTGAAGCTTTCTTT.

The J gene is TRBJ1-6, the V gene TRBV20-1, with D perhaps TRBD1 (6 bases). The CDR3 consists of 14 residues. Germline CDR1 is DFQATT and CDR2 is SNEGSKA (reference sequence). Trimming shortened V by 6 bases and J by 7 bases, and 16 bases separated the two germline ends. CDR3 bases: TGCAGTGCGCCCGGGACATGGGAGAATTCACCCCTCCACTTT. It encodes CSAPGTWENSPLHF.

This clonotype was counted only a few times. CDR3 in DNA: TGTGCCAGCAACCCGACAGGGTATTCCTACAATGAGCAGTTCTTC. Translation gives CASNPTGYSYNEQFF. The rearrangement joins TRBV27 to TRBJ2-1; 7 bases map to TRBD1. CDR3 length: 15 amino acids. The germline V gene has CDR1 MNHEY and CDR2 SMNVEV (reference sequence). Losses at the gene ends were 7 bases for V and 1 base for J; bases not matched to a gene: 7.

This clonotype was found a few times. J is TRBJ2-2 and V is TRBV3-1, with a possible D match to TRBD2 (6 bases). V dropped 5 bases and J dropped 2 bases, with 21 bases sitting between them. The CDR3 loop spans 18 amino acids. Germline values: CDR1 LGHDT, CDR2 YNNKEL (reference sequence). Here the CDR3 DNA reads TGTGCCAGCAGCAGGATTAACCCGTCGGAGGGAAACACCGGGGAGCTGTTTTTT. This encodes CASSRINPSEGNTGELFF. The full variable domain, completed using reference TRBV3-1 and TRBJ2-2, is DTAVSQTPKYLVTQMGNDKSIKCEQNLGHDTMYWYKQDSKKFLKIMFSYNNKELIINETVPNRFSPKSPDKAHLNLHINSLELGDSAVYFCASSRINPSEGNTGELFFGEGSRLTVL.

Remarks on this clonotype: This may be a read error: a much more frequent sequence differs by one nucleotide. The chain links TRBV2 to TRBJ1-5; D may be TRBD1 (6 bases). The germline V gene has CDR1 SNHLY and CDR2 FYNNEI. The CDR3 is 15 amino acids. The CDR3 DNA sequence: TGTGCCAGCAGTGGACTGTGGGGGGCAAATCGGCCCCAGCATTTT. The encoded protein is CASSGLWGANRPQHF.

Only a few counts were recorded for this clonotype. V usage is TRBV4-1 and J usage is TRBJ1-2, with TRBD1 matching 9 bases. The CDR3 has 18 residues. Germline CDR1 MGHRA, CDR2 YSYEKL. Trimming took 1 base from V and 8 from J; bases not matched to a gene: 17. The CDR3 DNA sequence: TGCGCCAGCAGCCAAGTTTACCAGCCCGGGACAGGGCATGTGGGCTACACCTTC. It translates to CASSQVYQPGTGHVGYTF.

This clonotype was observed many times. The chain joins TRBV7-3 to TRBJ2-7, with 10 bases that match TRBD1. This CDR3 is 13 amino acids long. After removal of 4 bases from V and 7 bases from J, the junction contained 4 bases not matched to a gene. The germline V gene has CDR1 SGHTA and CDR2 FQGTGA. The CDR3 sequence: CASSSGQGEEQYF. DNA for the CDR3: TGTGCCAGCAGCTCCGGACAGGGGGAAGAGCAGTACTTC.

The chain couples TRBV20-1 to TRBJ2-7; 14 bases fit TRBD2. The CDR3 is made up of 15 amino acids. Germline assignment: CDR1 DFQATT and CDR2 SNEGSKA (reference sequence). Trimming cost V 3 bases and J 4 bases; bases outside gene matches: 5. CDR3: CSARGTSGSVYEQYF. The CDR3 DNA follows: TGCAGTGCTAGGGGGACTAGCGGGAGCGTTTACGAGCAGTACTTC.

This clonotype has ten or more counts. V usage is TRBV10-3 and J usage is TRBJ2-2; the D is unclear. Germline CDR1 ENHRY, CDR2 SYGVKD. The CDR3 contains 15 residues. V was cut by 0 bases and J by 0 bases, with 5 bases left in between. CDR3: CAISESTANTGELFF. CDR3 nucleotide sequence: TGTGCCATCAGTGAGTCGACGGCGAACACCGGGGAGCTGTTTTTT.

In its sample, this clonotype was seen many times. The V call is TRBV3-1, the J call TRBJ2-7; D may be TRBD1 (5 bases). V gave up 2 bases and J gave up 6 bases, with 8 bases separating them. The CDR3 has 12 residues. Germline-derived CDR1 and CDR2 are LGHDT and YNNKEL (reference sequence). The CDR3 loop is CASSQSRVEQYF. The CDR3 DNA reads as TGTGCCAGCAGCCAAAGCAGGGTCGAGCAGTACTTC.

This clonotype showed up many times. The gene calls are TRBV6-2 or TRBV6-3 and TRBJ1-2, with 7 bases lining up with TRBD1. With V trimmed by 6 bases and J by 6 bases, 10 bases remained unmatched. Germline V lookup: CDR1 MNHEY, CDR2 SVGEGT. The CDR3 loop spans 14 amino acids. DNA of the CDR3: TGTGCCAGCAGAACTGACAGGGCGAGCGATGGCTACACCTTC. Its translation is CASRTDRASDGYTF.